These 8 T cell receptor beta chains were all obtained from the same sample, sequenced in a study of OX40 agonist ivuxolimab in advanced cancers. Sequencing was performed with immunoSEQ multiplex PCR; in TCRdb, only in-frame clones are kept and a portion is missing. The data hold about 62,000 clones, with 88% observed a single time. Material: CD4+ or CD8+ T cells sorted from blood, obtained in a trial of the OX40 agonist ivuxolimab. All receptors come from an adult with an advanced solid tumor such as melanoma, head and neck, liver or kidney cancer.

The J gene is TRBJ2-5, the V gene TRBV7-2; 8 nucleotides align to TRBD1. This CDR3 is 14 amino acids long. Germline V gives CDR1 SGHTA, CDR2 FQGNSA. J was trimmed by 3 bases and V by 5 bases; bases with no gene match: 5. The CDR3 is CASSRDRSEETQYF. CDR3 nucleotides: TGTGCCAGCAGCCGGGACAGGTCGGAAGAGACCCAGTACTTC.

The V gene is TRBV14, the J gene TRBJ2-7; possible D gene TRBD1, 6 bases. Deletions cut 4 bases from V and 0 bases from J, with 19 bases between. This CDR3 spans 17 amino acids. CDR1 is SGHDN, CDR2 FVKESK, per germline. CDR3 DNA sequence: TGTGCCAGCAGCCCAAGTCTCGCCTGGGACAACTCCTACGAGCAGTACTTC. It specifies CASSPSLAWDNSYEQYF. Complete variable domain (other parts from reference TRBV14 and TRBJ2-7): EAGVTQFPSHSVIEKGQTVTLRCDPISGHDNLYWYRRVMGKEIKFLLHFVKESKQDESGMPNNRFLAERTGGTYSTLKVQPAELEDSGVYFCASSPSLAWDNSYEQYFGPGTRLTVT.

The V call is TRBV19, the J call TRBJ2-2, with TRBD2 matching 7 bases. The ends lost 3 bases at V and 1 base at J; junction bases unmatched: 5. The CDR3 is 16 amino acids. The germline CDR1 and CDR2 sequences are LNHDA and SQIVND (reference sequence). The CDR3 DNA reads TGTGCCAGTAGTATGTCGCGGGAGATGAACACCGGGGAGCTGTTTTTT. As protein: CASSMSREMNTGELFF.

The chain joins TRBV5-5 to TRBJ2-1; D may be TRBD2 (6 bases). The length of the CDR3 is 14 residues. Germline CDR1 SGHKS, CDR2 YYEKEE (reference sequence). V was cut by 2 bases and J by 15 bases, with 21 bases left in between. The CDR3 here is CASSLPSAGPSRFF. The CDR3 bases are TGTGCCAGCAGCTTACCCAGCGCGGGGCCTTCGCGGTTCTTC.

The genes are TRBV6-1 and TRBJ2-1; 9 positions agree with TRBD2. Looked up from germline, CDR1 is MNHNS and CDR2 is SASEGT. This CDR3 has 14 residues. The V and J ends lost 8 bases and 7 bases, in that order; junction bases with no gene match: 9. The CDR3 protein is CASGSGSVPNEQFF. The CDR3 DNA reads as TGTGCCAGCGGTAGCGGGAGCGTTCCGAATGAGCAGTTCTTC.

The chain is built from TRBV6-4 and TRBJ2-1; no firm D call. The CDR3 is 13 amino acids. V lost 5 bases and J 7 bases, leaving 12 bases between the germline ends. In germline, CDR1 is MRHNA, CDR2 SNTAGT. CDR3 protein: CASSSFTGNEQFF. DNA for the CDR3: TGTGCCAGCAGTAGTTTCACTGGGAATGAGCAGTTCTTC.

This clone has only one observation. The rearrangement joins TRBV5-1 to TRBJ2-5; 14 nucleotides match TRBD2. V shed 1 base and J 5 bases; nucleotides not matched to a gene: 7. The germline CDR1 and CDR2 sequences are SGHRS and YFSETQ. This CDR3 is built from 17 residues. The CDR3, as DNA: TGCGCCAGCAGCTTGTCGACTAGCGGGGGGGCAAAGGAGACCCAGTACTTC. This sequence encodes CASSLSTSGGAKETQYF.

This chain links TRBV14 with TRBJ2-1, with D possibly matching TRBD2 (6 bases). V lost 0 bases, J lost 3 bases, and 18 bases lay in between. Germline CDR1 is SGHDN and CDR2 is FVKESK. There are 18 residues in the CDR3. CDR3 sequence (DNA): TGTGCCAGCAGCCAAGAACCGGGAGCGGCAGCAATCTACAATGAGCAGTTCTTC. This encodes CASSQEPGAAAIYNEQFF.